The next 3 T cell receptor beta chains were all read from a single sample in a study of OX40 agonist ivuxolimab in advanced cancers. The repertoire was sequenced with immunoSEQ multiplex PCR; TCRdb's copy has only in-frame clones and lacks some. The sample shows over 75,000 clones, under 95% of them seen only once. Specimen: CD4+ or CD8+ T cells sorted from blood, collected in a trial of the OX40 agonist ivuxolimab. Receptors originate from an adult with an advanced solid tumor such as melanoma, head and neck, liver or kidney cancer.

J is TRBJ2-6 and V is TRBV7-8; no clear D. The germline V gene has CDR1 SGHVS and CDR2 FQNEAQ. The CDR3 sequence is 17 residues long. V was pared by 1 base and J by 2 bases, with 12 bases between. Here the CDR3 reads CASSLVGSAPGANVLTF. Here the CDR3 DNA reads TGTGCCAGCAGCTTAGTCGGTTCAGCCCCTGGGGCCAACGTCCTGACTTTC. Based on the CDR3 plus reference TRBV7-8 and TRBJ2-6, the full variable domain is GAGVSQSPRYKVAKRGQDVALRCDPISGHVSLFWYQQALGQGPEFLTYFQNEAQLDKSGLPSDRFFAERPEGSVSTLKIQRTQQEDSAVYLCASSLVGSAPGANVLTFGAGSRLTVL.

CDR3 loop: CASSWTSGGNEQFF. CDR3 DNA: TGTGCCAGCAGCTGGACTAGCGGGGGCAATGAGCAGTTCTTC. This chain connects TRBV9 to TRBJ2-1, with 13 positions matching TRBD2. The CDR3 length is 14 residues. Germline CDR1 and CDR2: SGDLS and YYNGEE. The V segment lost 4 bases and the J segment 6 bases; nucleotides outside the gene matches: 1.

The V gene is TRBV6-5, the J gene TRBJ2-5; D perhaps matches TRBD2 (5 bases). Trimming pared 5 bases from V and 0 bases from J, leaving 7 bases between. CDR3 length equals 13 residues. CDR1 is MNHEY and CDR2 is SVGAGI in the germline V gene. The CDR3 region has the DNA TGTGCCAGCAGTCCCGGGAACCAAGAGACCCAGTACTTC. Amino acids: CASSPGNQETQYF.